This T cell receptor (beta chain) emerged from a study of a mutant IDH1 vaccine in newly diagnosed glioma. Overall study context: Vaccines were first given 4-6 weeks after radiotherapy alone, or with temozolomide cycles.

This clone was observed a handful of times. What it binds is not known. Using immunoSEQ multiplex PCR, the repertoire was profiled, and TCRdb retains in-frame clones only, with some absent. The sample shows about 62,000 clones, 80% to 85% of them seen only once. The CDR3 loop spans 16 amino acids. Germline V gene lookup returns CDR1 SGHVS and CDR2 FQNEAQ. V lost 5 bases and J 0 bases, leaving 14 bases between the germline ends. Study-wide points: Pseudoprogression appeared independent of alterations in top peripheral clonotypes.

The time point here: week 47, end of study. Every vaccination contained 300 ug of the mutant IDH1 20-mer peptide and was paired with topical imiquimod. J is TRBJ2-1 and V is TRBV7-8; a weak D match, TRBD2 (6 bases). The clonotype was recovered from a young man with glioma. Here the sequenced sample was PBMCs, taken from a glioma patient whose treatment included an IDH1 peptide vaccine. The CDR3 here is CASSLQAGSSYNEQFF. The CDR3 DNA sequence: TGTGCCAGCAGCCTCCAGGCGGGGTCCTCCTACAATGAGCAGTTCTTC.